The clone carrying this TCR beta chain was recorded at least ten times. The record originates from a study of blood T cells in healthy people across ages. This CDR3 is built from 15 residues. The germline V gene has CDR1 MDHEN and CDR2 SYDVKM. Between the trimmed V and J ends, which lost 7 bases and 6 bases, there was a span of 19 bases. The authors ran a second PCR of about 7 to 11 cycles using a sample-barcoded 5' primer and a J-beta primer mix. TCRdb re-derived calls from the 5' RACE reads in MiXCR, one entry per CDR3 protein. The data show 980,000 or so distinct CDR3 sequences, 45% to 50% seen once.

This TCR derives from a man aged 30 to 39 in good health. The chain links TRBV28 to TRBJ2-1; perhaps D is TRBD1 or TRBD2 (5 bases each). The specimen was blood. CDR3 sequence reads: CASTSPGRNLNEQFF. In nucleotides, the CDR3 is TGTGCCAGCACTTCCCCGGGACGGAACCTCAATGAGCAGTTCTTC.